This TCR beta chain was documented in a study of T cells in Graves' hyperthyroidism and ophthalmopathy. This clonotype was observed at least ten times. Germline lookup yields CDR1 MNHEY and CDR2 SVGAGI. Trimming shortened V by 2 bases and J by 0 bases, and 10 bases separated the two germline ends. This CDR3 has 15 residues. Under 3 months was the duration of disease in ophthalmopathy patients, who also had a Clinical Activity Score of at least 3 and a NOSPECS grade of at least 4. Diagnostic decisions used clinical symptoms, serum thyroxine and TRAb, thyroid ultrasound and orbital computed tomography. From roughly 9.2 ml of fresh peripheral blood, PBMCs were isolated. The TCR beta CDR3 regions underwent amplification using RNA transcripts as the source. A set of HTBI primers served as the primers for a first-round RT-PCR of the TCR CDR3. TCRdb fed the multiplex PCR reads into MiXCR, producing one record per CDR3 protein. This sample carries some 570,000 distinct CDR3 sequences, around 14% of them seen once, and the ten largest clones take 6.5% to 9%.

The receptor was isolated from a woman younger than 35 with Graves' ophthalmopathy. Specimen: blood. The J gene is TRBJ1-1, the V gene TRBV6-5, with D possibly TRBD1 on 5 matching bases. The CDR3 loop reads CASSYAGGLNTEAFF. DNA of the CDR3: TGTGCCAGCAGTTACGCGGGGGGGTTGAACACTGAAGCTTTCTTT.